The source of this TCR beta chain is a study of blood T cell repertoires in COVID-19. Study context: Acute-phase and convalescent COVID-19 samples originated in the United States, Italy and Spain. PBMCs, B-cell-depleted T cells, or T cells were the source of the cDNA or gDNA that made up the material.

As originally analysed: Amplification from reference gene primers served as the basis for estimated nucleated cell counts. Generated by immunoSEQ multiplex PCR, the TCRdb table keeps only in-frame clones and is missing some. V, J and clone size derive from that table, while D and trimming were established from the DNA sequence. The repertoire holds about 81,000 clones, with more than 75% as singletons. V trimming: 4 bases; J trimming: 6 bases; junction bases outside the gene matches: 6. The germline CDR1 and CDR2 sequences are SGHDT and YYEEEE. CDR3 length equals 15 residues. Sequenced sample: peripheral blood. The V call is TRBV5-6, the J call TRBJ2-5; 13 bases map to TRBD2. This sequence originates from a woman in her seventies with acute or convalescent COVID-19. The DNA for the CDR3 is TGTGCCAGCAGCCTCGGGACTAGCGGGACCAAGACCCAGTACTTC. This encodes CASSLGTSGTKTQYF.